The 15 T cell receptor beta chains presented below share a single source sample, sequenced in a study of cytomegalovirus exposure and HLA in healthy donors. Both 60 Vbeta primers and 13 Jbeta primers went into the PCR. Here immunoSEQ multiplex PCR was the method, and the copy in TCRdb shows in-frame clones only, minus some. The table records around 150,000 clones, 70% to 75% of them present only once. The specimen sequenced was PBMCs. The receptors stem from a human donor in good health.

In nucleotides, the CDR3 is TGTGCCAGCAGTTTAGCGCTAGCGGGAGGGCCGGCCACCGGGGAGCTGTTTTTT. As protein: CASSLALAGGPATGELFF. J is TRBJ2-2 and V is TRBV27, with 12 nucleotides matching TRBD2. Germline loops: CDR1 MNHEY, CDR2 SMNVEV (reference sequence). Unmatched junction bases numbered 8, after V lost 2 bases and J lost 4 bases. This CDR3 is built from 18 residues.

This chain connects TRBV4-2 to TRBJ2-2; 7 bases are shared with TRBD2. The CDR3 runs 17 residues. The V gene end was trimmed by 0 bases and the J gene end by 3 bases; junction bases not matched to a gene: 7. Germline values: CDR1 LGHNA, CDR2 YNFKEQ. CDR3 DNA sequence: TGTGCCAGCAGCCAAGACTCTGCAGGGAGGGACACCGGGGAGCTGTTTTTT. Protein sequence: CASSQDSAGRDTGELFF.

The genes are TRBV15 and TRBJ1-2, with D perhaps matching TRBD1 (5 bases). The CDR3 runs 15 residues. CDR1 and CDR2 from the germline V gene are LNHNV and YYDKDF (reference sequence). V lost 4 bases to trimming and J lost 3 bases, with 15 bases between them. CDR3: CATSNLGEGDYGYTF. The CDR3 bases are TGTGCCACCAGCAACTTAGGGGAGGGCGACTATGGCTACACCTTC.

V is TRBV25-1 and J is TRBJ1-2; 9 bases agree with TRBD1. Trimming removed 9 bases from V and 5 bases from J; junction bases left unmatched: 7. The CDR3 spans 13 residues. Germline assignment: CDR1 MGHDK and CDR2 SYGVNS. The CDR3 DNA follows: TGTGCCAGTACCCGGGGACAGGGATATGGCTACACCTTC. Its translation: CASTRGQGYGYTF.

V usage is TRBV9 and J usage is TRBJ2-1, with 12 bases identical to TRBD1. Trimming at V came to 4 bases and at J to 8 bases, leaving 10 bases not matched to a gene. The germline CDR1 and CDR2 sequences are SGDLS and YYNGEE. The CDR3 extends over 16 amino acids. CDR3 sequence reads: CASSRTGTGGTYEQFF. The CDR3 nucleotides read TGTGCCAGCAGCAGAACCGGGACAGGGGGCACCTATGAGCAGTTCTTC.

This chain connects TRBV27 to TRBJ2-5; D might be TRBD2 (6 bases). The CDR3 runs 12 residues. The V gene lost 7 bases and the J gene lost 2 bases, with 8 bases spanning the gap. Germline values: CDR1 MNHEY, CDR2 SMNVEV (reference sequence). CDR3 in amino acids: CASMGGQETQYF. The CDR3 coding sequence is TGTGCCAGCATGGGGGGACAAGAGACCCAGTACTTC.

For the CDR3, the DNA is TGTGCCAGCAGTGTGGGTCAGGGGAACACTGAAGCTTTCTTT. This sequence encodes CASSVGQGNTEAFF. The chain uses TRBV25-1 and TRBJ1-1, with D perhaps TRBD1 (5 bases). With 4 bases removed from V and 1 base from J, the gap between germline ends came to 10 bases. The CDR3 has 14 amino acids. CDR1 is MGHDK, CDR2 SYGVNS, per germline.

This chain links TRBV2 with TRBJ2-3; TRBD2 matches at 15 bases. The CDR3 is made up of 15 amino acids. Looked up from germline, CDR1 is SNHLY and CDR2 is FYNNEI. J gave up 4 bases and V 5 bases, and 1 base lay outside the gene matches. CDR3 in amino acids: CASSRTSGGADTQYF. The CDR3, as DNA: TGTGCCAGCAGTCGGACTAGCGGGGGGGCAGATACGCAGTATTTT. The variable domain in full, with the rest retrieved from reference TRBV2 and TRBJ2-3, is EPEVTQTPSHQVTQMGQEVILRCVPISNHLYFYWYRQILGQKVEFLVSFYNNEISEKSEIFDDQFSVERPDGSNFTLKIRSTKLEDSAMYFCASSRTSGGADTQYFGPGTRLTVL.

This clone was picked up a small number of times. The genes are TRBV7-9 and TRBJ1-1, with D perhaps TRBD1 (5 bases). V was trimmed by 2 bases and J by 5 bases, leaving 12 bases between them. The CDR3 spans 14 residues. Looked up from germline, CDR1 is SEHNR and CDR2 is FQNEAQ (reference sequence). This CDR3 is CASSLIRVETEAFF. As DNA, the CDR3 is TGTGCCAGCAGCTTAATCAGGGTTGAAACTGAAGCTTTCTTT.

In the case of this clone: Because the CDR3's place on the DNA is in doubt, the DNA is left out and the CDR3 is given as listed by TCRdb. The chain combines TRBV27 with TRBJ1-6; whether TRBD1, the table's D call, matches the DNA was not checked. The CDR3 spans 16 residues, counting both ends. Germline CDR1 is MNHEY and CDR2 is SMNVEV (reference sequence). CDR3: CASSSSTDRVDSPLHF.

This rearrangement joins TRBV28 to TRBJ2-1; possibly TRBD1 for D (5 bases). The CDR3 has 15 amino acids. Trimming took off 2 bases at V and 0 bases at J, with 8 bases between the two ends. Germline loops: CDR1 MDHEN, CDR2 SYDVKM. DNA for the CDR3: TGTGCCAGCAGTTTAGGACACCTCTCCTACAATGAGCAGTTCTTC. This sequence encodes CASSLGHLSYNEQFF.

V gene TRBV7-2 combines with J gene TRBJ1-3, with 7 bases fitting TRBD1. CDR1 SGHTA and CDR2 FQGNSA come from the germline V gene. V trimming: 5 bases; J trimming: 0 bases; junction bases outside the gene matches: 4. This CDR3 comprises 15 residues. CDR3 in DNA: TGTGCCAGCAGCCCCTGGGACAGCTCTGGAAACACCATATATTTT. Amino acids: CASSPWDSSGNTIYF.

This rearrangement joins TRBV12-2 to TRBJ2-1; the D call TRBD2 from the table was never checked on the DNA. TRBV12-2 is classified as a pseudogene. This CDR3 spans 15 amino acids. The CDR3, as DNA: TGTGCAAGTCGCCTAGAGCGGGAATTGGACAATGAGCAGTTCTTC. Translating gives CASRLERELDNEQFF.

This clone was recorded a few times. The chain is built from TRBV7-4 and TRBJ2-7; 11 bases are a match to TRBD1. CDR3 length equals 14 residues. Trimming at V came to 9 bases and at J to 2 bases, leaving 6 bases not matched to a gene. CDR1 is SGHVT and CDR2 is SQSDAQ in the germline V gene. As DNA, the CDR3 is TGTGCCAGAGAAGAGGGACAGGGGGCCTACGAGCAGTACTTC. This gives the protein CAREEGQGAYEQYF.

The chain has TRBV14 and TRBJ2-1; a possible D gene is TRBD1 (7 bases). The CDR3 sequence is 15 residues long. Per germline, CDR1 SGHDN and CDR2 FVKESK. Trimming shortened V by 2 bases and J by 4 bases, and 12 bases separated the two germline ends. The CDR3 sequence: CASSQQGGQYNEQFF. The CDR3 region has the DNA TGTGCCAGCAGCCAACAGGGGGGTCAGTACAATGAGCAGTTCTTC.